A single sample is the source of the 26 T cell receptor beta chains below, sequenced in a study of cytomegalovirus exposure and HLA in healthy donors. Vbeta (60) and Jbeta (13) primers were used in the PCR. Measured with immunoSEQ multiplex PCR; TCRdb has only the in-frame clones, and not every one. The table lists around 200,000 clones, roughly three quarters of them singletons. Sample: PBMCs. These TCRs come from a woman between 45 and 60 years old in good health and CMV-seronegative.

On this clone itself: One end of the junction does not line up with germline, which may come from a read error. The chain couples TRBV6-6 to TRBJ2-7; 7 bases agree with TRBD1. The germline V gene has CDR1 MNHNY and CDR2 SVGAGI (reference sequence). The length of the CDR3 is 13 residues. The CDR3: CASSSISGTVENF. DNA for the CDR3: TGTGCCAGCAGTTCGATTTCCGGGACAGTGGAGAACTTC.

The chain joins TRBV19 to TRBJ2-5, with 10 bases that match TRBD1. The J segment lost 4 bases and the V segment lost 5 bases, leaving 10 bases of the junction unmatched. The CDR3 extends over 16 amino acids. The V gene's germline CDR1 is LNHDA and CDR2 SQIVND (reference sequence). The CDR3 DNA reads TGTGCCAGTAGTGCCGCTCCGGGACAGGGGACAGAGACCCAGTACTTC. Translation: CASSAAPGQGTETQYF. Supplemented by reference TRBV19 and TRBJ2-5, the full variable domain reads DGGITQSPKYLFRKEGQNVTLSCEQNLNHDAMYWYRQDPGQGLRLIYYSQIVNDFQKGDIAEGYSVSREKKESFPLTVTSAQKNPTAFYLCASSAAPGQGTETQYFGPGTRLLVL.

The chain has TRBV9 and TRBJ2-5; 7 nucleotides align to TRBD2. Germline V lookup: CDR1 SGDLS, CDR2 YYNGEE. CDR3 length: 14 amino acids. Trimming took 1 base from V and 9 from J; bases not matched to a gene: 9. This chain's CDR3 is CASSVKSGAAPQYF. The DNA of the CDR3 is TGTGCCAGCAGCGTAAAAAGCGGGGCGGCCCCCCAGTACTTC.

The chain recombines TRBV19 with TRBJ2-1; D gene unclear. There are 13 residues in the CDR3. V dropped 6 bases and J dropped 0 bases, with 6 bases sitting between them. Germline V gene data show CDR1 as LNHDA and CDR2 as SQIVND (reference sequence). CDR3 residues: CASSLSSYNEQFF. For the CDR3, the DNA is TGTGCCAGTAGCCTAAGCTCCTACAATGAGCAGTTCTTC.

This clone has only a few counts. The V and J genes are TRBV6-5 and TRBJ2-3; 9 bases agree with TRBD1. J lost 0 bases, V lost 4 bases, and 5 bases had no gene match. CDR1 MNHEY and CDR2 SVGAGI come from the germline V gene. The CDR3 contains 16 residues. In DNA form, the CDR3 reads TGTGCCAGCAGTTTCGGGACAGGGAGCAGCACAGATACGCAGTATTTT. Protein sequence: CASSFGTGSSTDTQYF.

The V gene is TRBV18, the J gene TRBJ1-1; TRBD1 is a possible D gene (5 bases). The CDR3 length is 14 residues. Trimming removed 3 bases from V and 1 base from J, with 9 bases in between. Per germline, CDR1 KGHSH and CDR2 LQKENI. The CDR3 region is CASSPAQANTEAFF. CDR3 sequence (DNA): TGTGCCAGCTCACCGGCACAGGCGAACACTGAAGCTTTCTTT.

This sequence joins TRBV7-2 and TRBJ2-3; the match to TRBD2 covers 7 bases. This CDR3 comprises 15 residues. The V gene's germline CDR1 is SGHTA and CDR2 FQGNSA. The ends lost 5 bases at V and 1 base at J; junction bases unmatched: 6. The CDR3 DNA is TGTGCCAGCAGCGCCCTAGGGAGGGGCACAGATACGCAGTATTTT. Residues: CASSALGRGTDTQYF.

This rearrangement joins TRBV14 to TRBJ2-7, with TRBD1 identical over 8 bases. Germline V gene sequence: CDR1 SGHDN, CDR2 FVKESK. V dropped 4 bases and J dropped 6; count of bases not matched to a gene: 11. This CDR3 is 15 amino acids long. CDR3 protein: CASSPTRAQGAEQYF. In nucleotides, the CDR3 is TGTGCCAGCAGCCCCACCCGGGCTCAGGGGGCCGAGCAGTACTTC.

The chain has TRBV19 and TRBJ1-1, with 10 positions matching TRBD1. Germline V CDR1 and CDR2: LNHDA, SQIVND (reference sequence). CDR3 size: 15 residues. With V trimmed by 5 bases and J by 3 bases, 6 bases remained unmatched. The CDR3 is CASSARDRGYTEAFF. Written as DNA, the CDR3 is TGTGCCAGTAGTGCCAGGGACAGGGGCTACACTGAAGCTTTCTTT.

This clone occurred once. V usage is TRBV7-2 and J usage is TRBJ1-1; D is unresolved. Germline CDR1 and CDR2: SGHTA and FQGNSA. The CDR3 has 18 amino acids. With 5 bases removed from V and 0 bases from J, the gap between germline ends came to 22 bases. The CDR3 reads CASSISISRAAMNTEAFF. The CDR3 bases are TGTGCCAGCAGCATATCGATTTCGCGGGCAGCTATGAACACTGAAGCTTTCTTT.

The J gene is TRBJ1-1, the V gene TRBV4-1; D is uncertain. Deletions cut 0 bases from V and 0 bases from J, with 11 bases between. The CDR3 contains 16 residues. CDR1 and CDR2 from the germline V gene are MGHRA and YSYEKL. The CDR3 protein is CASSQDMPSLNTEAFF. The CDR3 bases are TGCGCCAGCAGCCAAGATATGCCGAGCCTGAACACTGAAGCTTTCTTT.

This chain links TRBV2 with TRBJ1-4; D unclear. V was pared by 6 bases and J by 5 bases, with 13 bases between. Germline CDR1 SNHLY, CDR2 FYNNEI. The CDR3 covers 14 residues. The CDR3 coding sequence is TGTGCCAGCAGCCCCCCGGGGAGAAATGAAAAACTGTTTTTT. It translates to CASSPPGRNEKLFF. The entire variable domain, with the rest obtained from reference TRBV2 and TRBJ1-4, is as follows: EPEVTQTPSHQVTQMGQEVILRCVPISNHLYFYWYRQILGQKVEFLVSFYNNEISEKSEIFDDQFSVERPDGSNFTLKIRSTKLEDSAMYFCASSPPGRNEKLFFGSGTQLSVL.

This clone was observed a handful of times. The CDR3 DNA reads TGTGCCAGCAGCCTTCCAGGACAGGGAAGTGAGCAGTTCTTC. Amino acids: CASSLPGQGSEQFF. J is TRBJ2-1 and V is TRBV5-6; 8 nucleotides line up with TRBD1. The CDR3 length is 14 residues. CDR1 and CDR2 from the germline V gene are SGHDT and YYEEEE. V was clipped by 4 bases and J by 9 bases; unmatched bases: 9.

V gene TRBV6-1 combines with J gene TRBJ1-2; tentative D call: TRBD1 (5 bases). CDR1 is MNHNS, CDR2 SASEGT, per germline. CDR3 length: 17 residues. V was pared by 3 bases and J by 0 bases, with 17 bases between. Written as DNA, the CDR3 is TGTGCCAGCAGTGATTTAGACAGCCTAAAAGCTAACTATGGCTACACCTTC. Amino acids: CASSDLDSLKANYGYTF.

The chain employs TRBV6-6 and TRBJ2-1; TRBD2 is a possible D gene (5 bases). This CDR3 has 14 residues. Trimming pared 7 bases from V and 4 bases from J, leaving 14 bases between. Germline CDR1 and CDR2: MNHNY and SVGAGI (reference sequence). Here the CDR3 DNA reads TGTGCCAGCACCTACGGTACGGGATACAATGAGCAGTTCTTC. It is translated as CASTYGTGYNEQFF.

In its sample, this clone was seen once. The CDR3 protein is CASSQVPSQAGILGYTF. For the CDR3, the DNA is TGTGCCAGCAGCCAAGTCCCGTCTCAGGCAGGGATTCTTGGCTACACCTTC. This chain uses TRBV4-2 with TRBJ1-2; D might be TRBD1 (5 bases). This CDR3 spans 17 amino acids. V was pared by 1 base and J by 7 bases, with 22 bases between. Germline CDR1 and CDR2: LGHNA and YNFKEQ.

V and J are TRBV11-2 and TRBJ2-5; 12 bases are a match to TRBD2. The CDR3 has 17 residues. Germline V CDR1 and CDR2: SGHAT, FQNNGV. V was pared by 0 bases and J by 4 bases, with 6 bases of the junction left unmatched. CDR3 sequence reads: CASSLDPSGGALETQYF. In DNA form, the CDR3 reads TGTGCCAGCAGCTTAGACCCTAGCGGGGGGGCTCTAGAGACCCAGTACTTC.

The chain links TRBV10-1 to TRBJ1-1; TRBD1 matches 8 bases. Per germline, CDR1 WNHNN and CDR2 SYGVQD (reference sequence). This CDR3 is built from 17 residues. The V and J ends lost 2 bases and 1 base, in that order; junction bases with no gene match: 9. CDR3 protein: CASSEARTGIGNTEAFF. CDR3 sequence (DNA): TGCGCCAGCAGTGAGGCTCGGACAGGGATCGGGAACACTGAAGCTTTCTTT.

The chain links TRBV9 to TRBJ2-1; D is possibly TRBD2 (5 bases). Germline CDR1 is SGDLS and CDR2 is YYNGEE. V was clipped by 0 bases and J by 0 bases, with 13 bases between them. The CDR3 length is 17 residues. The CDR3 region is CASSVEERPSSYNEQFF. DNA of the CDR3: TGTGCCAGCAGCGTAGAGGAGCGGCCTAGCTCCTACAATGAGCAGTTCTTC.

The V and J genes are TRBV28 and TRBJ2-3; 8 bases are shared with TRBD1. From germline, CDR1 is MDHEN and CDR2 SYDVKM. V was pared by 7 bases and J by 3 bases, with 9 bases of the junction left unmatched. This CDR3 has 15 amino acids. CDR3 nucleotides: TGTGCCAGCACCTGGGACAGGTCCTATACAGATACGCAGTATTTT. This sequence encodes CASTWDRSYTDTQYF. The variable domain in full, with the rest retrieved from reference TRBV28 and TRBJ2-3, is DVKVTQSSRYLVKRTGEKVFLECVQDMDHENMFWYRQDPGLGLRLIYFSYDVKMKEKGDIPEGYSVSREKKERFSLILESASTNQTSMYLCASTWDRSYTDTQYFGPGTRLTVL.

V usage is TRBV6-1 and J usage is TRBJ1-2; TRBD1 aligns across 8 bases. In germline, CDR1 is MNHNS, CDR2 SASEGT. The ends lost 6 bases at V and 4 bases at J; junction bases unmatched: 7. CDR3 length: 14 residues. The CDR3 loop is CASRTGETSYGYTF. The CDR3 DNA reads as TGTGCCAGCAGGACAGGGGAGACAAGCTATGGCTACACCTTC.

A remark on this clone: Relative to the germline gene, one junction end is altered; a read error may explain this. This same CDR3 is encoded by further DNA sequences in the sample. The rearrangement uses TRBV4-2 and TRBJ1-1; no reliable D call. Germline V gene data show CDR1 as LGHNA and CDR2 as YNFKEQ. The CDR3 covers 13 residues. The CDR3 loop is CASSRQVNTEAFF. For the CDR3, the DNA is TGTGCCAGCAGCCGCCAGGTGAATACTGAAGCTTTCTTT.

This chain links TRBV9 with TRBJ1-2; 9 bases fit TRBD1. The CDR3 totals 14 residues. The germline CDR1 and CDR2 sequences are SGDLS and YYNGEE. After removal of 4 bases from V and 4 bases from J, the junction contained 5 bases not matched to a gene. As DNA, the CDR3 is TGTGCCAGCAGCTTCGAACAGGGGGCCTATGGCTACACCTTC. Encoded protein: CASSFEQGAYGYTF.

The DNA for the CDR3 is TGTGCCAGCAGTTCAACCGGGACAGGGGAATCGGGCTACGACAATGAGCAGTTCTTC. Amino acid sequence: CASSSTGTGESGYDNEQFF. The chain couples TRBV28 to TRBJ2-1; 10 nucleotides match TRBD1. CDR1 is MDHEN, CDR2 SYDVKM, per germline. After removal of 4 bases from V and 5 bases from J, the junction contained 17 bases not matched to a gene. This CDR3 spans 19 amino acids.

In DNA, the CDR3 is TGTGCCATCCTCAAACTAGCGGGAGGCTACGAGCAGTACTTC. It encodes CAILKLAGGYEQYF. This chain uses TRBV28 with TRBJ2-7, with 12 bases aligning to TRBD2. The germline gives CDR1 MDHEN, CDR2 SYDVKM. The CDR3 contains 14 residues. The ends lost 10 bases at V and 3 bases at J; junction bases unmatched: 7.

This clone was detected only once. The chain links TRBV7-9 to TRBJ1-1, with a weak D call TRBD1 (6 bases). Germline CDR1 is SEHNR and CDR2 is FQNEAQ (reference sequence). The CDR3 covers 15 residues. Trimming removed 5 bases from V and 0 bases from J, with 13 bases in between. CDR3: CASSKTGSMNTEAFF. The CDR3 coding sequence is TGTGCCAGCAGCAAGACAGGATCCATGAACACTGAAGCTTTCTTT.